This TCR beta chain was sequenced for a study of PD-1 blockade in classical Hodgkin lymphoma (dated by TCRdb to about 2020). Turning to the overall study: Nivolumab dosing was 3 mg/kg intravenously every 2 weeks, continuing until either disease progression or unacceptable toxicity. The study used CyTOF and TCR beta sequencing to define a peripheral blood immune signature of response to PD-1 blockade in classical Hodgkin lymphoma. The full study reports these points: The study was restricted to a single clinical trial cohort, and the causes of repertoire differences, possibly disease activity or prior therapy, were left undefined. Baseline diversity similar to that of newly diagnosed patients was observed in trial patients achieving complete response, whereas significantly lower diversity was observed in partial responders and progressors. Patients starting nivolumab less than 1 year after ASCT had lower diversity and were excluded from later analyses to avoid confounding by immune reconstitution. By C4D1, a significant rise was seen in CD4+ TCR diversity but not in CD8+ TCR diversity (p=0.0027 vs p=0.16), and the rise was most apparent among complete responders (p=0.02). Baseline TCR diversity was reported to be lower in newly diagnosed patients than in healthy donors, and even lower in relapsed/refractory patients.

Trimming takes 6 bases from V and 3 bases from J, and the germline ends sit 17 bases apart. The CDR1 and CDR2 encoded by the germline V gene are MNHEY and SVGAGI. The CDR3 runs 15 residues from the cysteine to the phenylalanine. The DNA shown is the 45-base CDR3, in frame from base 1. The time point label here, explained by the study, means: cycle 2 day 1 (C2D1) of nivolumab. Every trial patient had relapsed after autologous stem cell transplantation, and cohorts A, B and C differed in prior brentuximab vedotin exposure. The trial cohort was composed of about 60 patients with relapsed/refractory classical Hodgkin lymphoma, for whom complete response, partial response or progressive disease was recorded as best overall response. Trial patients were treated with single-agent nivolumab in the multi-cohort phase II CheckMate 205 trial. An independent review committee assessed best overall response by applying the 2007 International Working Group response criteria. PBMCs from the trial were collected at three points: immediately before nivolumab initiation (C1D1), and during therapy at cycle 2 day 1 and cycle 4 day 1. Peripheral blood was collected in 8 mL Vacutainer Cell Preparation Tubes, from which PBMCs were isolated by centrifugation and then cryopreserved.

The Qiagen DNeasy kit was used to extract genomic DNA from unsorted PBMCs and from the negatively selected CD4+ and CD8+ fractions. Amplification of TCR beta CDR3 regions was done by immunoSEQ multiplex PCR with primers that anneal to V and J segments. Amplification bias was minimized using a synthetic immune receptor repertoire, and residual bias was removed computationally after sequencing. In the paper's pipeline: Custom Python scripts were used to quantify repertoire diversity as the Shannon entropy index. The unsorted, CD4+ and CD8+ repertoires were each analyzed separately, with the exception of combined analyses, where CD4+ and CD8+ sequences were merged in silico. Clonal expansion was defined as at least a 2-fold frequency increase after treatment relative to C1D1, with a pseudocount of 0.5 for undetected baseline clones. Singleton clones were defined as clones with 0 or 1 copy at C1D1, and non-singleton clones were defined as clones with 2 or more copies. Clones expanded in unsorted samples were assigned a CD4+, CD8+ or unknown annotation through matching of protein sequences in sorted samples from the same patient. Wilcoxon tests on paired samples were used to test changes in diversity from C1D1 to C4D1. In its TCRdb copy, this immuneACCESS table keeps in-frame sequences only and misses some clones. Where compared with another copy, unresolved V genes explain less than half of these, and the others have no known cause. That table furnishes V, J and clone size, whereas the DNA furnished D and trimming. This sample lists 95,000 to 100,000 clones; around 89% were detected once. The ten largest make up 6.6% of the sample.

Note on this clone: What antigen it recognizes has not been identified. The record has no base qualities; no much larger clone is one base away.

This chain is built from TRBV6-5 and TRBJ1-2; the D gene is unclear. The source material was peripheral blood mononuclear cells (PBMCs), sampled before the second cycle of nivolumab. This receptor was identified in a human donor with classical Hodgkin lymphoma. The DNA is as follows: TGTGCCAGCAGGGCCGGATGGGGTAACGACTATGGCTACACCTTC. Protein translation: CASRAGWGNDYGYTF.